This TCR beta chain was observed in a study of blood T cells in healthy people across ages. About the research overall: Capture via template switching afforded approximately one barcoded beta molecule per two T cells.

The CDR3 contains 15 residues. CDR1 and CDR2 (germline): MNHEY, SVGAGI. V was clipped by 0 bases and J by 1 base, with 8 bases between them. Study results and caveats: Older age went with lower TCR beta diversity per million T cells, in a roughly linear way. More naive CD4+ cells and higher diversity were found in long-lived than in aged donors.

This clonotype was recorded many times. Antigen unknown. Then a second PCR, running about 6 to 11 cycles, was carried out with a sample-barcoded 5' primer and a J-beta primer mix. MiXCR was run by TCRdb on the 5' RACE reads, yielding one entry per CDR3 protein. The sample lists 1.5 million to 2 million distinct CDR3 sequences; 28% were seen once. Sequencing was performed on blood. The chain combines TRBV6-5 with TRBJ2-3; tentatively, D is TRBD1 or TRBD2 (5 bases each). This sequence originates from a woman in her twenties or thirties in good health. This CDR3 is CASSYSRGGTDTQYF. The CDR3 bases are TGTGCCAGCAGTTACTCGAGGGGAGGCACAGATACGCAGTATTTT.